Following are 4 T cell receptor beta chains from one sample sequenced in a study of spatial heterogeneity in lung cancer. Overall study findings and caveats: Expanded intratumoral alpha and beta TCR counts tracked tumor mutation counts.

TCRdb fed the 5' RACE reads into MiXCR, producing one record per CDR3 protein. Of 4,000 to 6,000 distinct CDR3 sequences listed, around 13% are singletons. Described time point: sample taken at primary tumor resection. No antigens are known for them. This specimen was lung tumor tissue, taken at surgery. The receptors here all came from a female donor with early-stage non-small cell lung cancer.

In this sample, this clonotype turned up many times. The chain employs TRBV11-2 and TRBJ2-3; perhaps TRBD1 as D (6 bases). The CDR3 has 15 amino acids. Germline V gene data show CDR1 as SGHAT and CDR2 as FQNNGV. V lost 1 base to trimming and J lost 6 bases, with 14 bases between them. Written as DNA, the CDR3 is TGTGCCAGCAGCTTAGTGCAGGGGCCACCGGATACGCAGTATTTT. Encoded protein: CASSLVQGPPDTQYF.

The sample holds many counts of this clonotype. The gene calls are TRBV19 and TRBJ2-1; D is tentatively TRBD1 or TRBD2 (5 bases each). The V gene lost 9 bases and the J gene lost 2 bases, with 20 bases spanning the gap. In germline, CDR1 is LNHDA, CDR2 SQIVND (reference sequence). This CDR3 contains 16 residues. The chain's CDR3 is CASHPGPHTTYNEQFF. As DNA, the CDR3 is TGTGCCAGCCACCCGGGGCCACACACAACCTACAATGAGCAGTTCTTC.

This clonotype is medium-sized. The chain joins TRBV2 to TRBJ1-6; no reliable D call. CDR3 length: 13 amino acids. Looked up from germline, CDR1 is SNHLY and CDR2 is FYNNEI. V was shortened by 8 bases and J by 7 bases, with 12 bases between the two germline ends. The CDR3 region has the DNA TGTGCCAGCGCGAGAGCATCCAATTCACCCCTCCACTTT. Amino acids: CASARASNSPLHF.

By sample share, this clonotype is medium-sized (0.01 to 0.1%). The V gene is TRBV5-6, the J gene TRBJ1-6; no clear D. Germline CDR1 SGHDT, CDR2 YYEEEE. The V gene lost 4 bases and the J gene lost 6 bases, with 8 bases spanning the gap. This CDR3 has 13 amino acids. The CDR3, as DNA: TGTGCCAGCAGCCCCGACCCTAATTCACCCCTCCACTTT. Protein: CASSPDPNSPLHF.